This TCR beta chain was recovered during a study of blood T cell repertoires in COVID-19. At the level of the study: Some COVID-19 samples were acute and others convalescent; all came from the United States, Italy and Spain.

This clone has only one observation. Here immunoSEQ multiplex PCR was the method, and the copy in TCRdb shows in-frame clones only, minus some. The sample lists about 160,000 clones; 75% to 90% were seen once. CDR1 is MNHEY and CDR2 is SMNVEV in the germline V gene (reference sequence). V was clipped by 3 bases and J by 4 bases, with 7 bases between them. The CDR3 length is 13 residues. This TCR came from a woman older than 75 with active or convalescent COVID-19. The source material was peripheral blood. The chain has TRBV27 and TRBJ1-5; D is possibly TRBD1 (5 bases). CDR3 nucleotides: TGTGCCAGCAGTTTTGGGGCTAATCAGCCCCAGCATTTT. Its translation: CASSFGANQPQHF.